This T cell receptor (beta chain) was sequenced during a study of T cell clonotyping in hematopoietic cell transplantation. Study conclusions and caveats: Few recipient clonotypes overlapped donors; over 97% were de novo at given depth.

As to this clone: Its antigen is unidentified.

The protocol was immunoSEQ multiplex PCR, while the TCRdb copy is restricted to in-frame clones and leaves out a portion. The sample lists around 12,000 clones, around 49% occurring once. V gave up 1 base and J gave up 5 bases; unmatched junction bases: 5. Looked up from germline, CDR1 is MNHNS and CDR2 is SASEGT. CDR3 size: 15 residues. Input material: peripheral blood mononuclear cells. The rearrangement uses TRBV6-1 and TRBJ1-5; 7 nucleotides align to TRBD1. The origin of this receptor is a man aged 50-59 years in good health. Some clones in this sample may be carry-over from other donors' samples. CDR3 in amino acids: CASSEEGQPYQPQHF. CDR3 DNA sequence: TGTGCCAGCAGTGAAGAGGGACAGCCATATCAGCCCCAGCATTTT.